This paragraph reports one TCR beta chain. This sample is part of a study of blood T cell repertoires in COVID-19. About the study: T cells, B-cell-depleted T cells, or PBMCs provided the cDNA or gDNA that served as material.

In the source study's methods: Estimated nucleated cell counts came from reference gene primer amplification. The method was immunoSEQ multiplex PCR; TCRdb's version includes in-frame clones alone and lacks a portion of them. The DNA gave D and trimming, while V, J and clone size come from that table. The sample lists approximately 150,000 clones; roughly nine tenths were seen once. V was cut by 1 base and J by 0 bases, with 6 bases left in between. This CDR3 is 14 amino acids long. Germline values: CDR1 LNHDA, CDR2 SQIVND (reference sequence). The receptor was derived from a woman in her sixties or seventies with acute or convalescent COVID-19. The genes are TRBV19 and TRBJ1-1; no clear D gene. The sequencing sample was made of peripheral blood. The CDR3 nucleotides read TGTGCCAGTAGTATAGCGCACTTGAACACTGAAGCTTTCTTT. It codes for CASSIAHLNTEAFF.